Sequencing of this TCR beta chain was carried out in a study of PD-1 blockade in classical Hodgkin lymphoma. The time point here: cycle 4 day 1 (C4D1), after around six weeks of nivolumab. Each patient's relapse followed autologous stem cell transplantation, and brentuximab vedotin exposure varied. V lost 3 bases, J lost 3 bases, and 6 bases stayed unmatched. Germline CDR1 is SGHKS and CDR2 is YYEKEE (reference sequence). The CDR3 spans 15 residues. Sequencing used immunoSEQ multiplex PCR; TCRdb keeps in-frame clones, though not all of them. The sample has over 85,000 clones, approximately 94% seen once.

The chain recombines TRBV5-5 with TRBJ2-7, with 10 positions matching TRBD1. The TCR sequence derives from a human donor with classical Hodgkin lymphoma. The sample in question was peripheral blood mononuclear cells (PBMCs), obtained before the fourth cycle of nivolumab. The CDR3 here is CASSSQGQGDYEQYF. Written as DNA, the CDR3 is TGTGCCAGCAGCTCTCAAGGACAGGGGGACTACGAGCAGTACTTC.